A single sample gave rise to the 21 T cell receptor beta chains below, sequenced in a study of blood T cell repertoires in COVID-19. The assay was immunoSEQ multiplex PCR, and TCRdb's table has in-frame clones only and misses some. The sample yields 140,000 or so clones, around four fifths seen once. The sample comprised PBMCs or T cells enriched from blood (not recorded which). These receptors originate from a woman in her thirties or forties who had recovered from COVID-19.

J is TRBJ1-2 and V is TRBV2, with 7 positions matching TRBD1. In germline, CDR1 is SNHLY, CDR2 FYNNEI. Trimming at V came to 6 bases and at J to 2 bases, leaving 9 bases not matched to a gene. The CDR3 sequence is 15 residues long. CDR3 coding DNA: TGTGCCAGCAGGATTTCGACAGGGCTGAACTATGGCTACACCTTC. It codes for CASRISTGLNYGYTF.

The rearrangement uses TRBV4-1 and TRBJ2-1; 9 bases are shared with TRBD1. The CDR3 extends over 17 amino acids. J lost 4 bases, V lost 4 bases, and 11 bases had no gene match. In germline, CDR1 is MGHRA, CDR2 YSYEKL. The CDR3: CASSPGNRGLWYNEQFF. The CDR3 DNA reads as TGCGCCAGCAGCCCAGGAAACAGGGGGCTGTGGTACAATGAGCAGTTCTTC.

The chain links TRBV5-5 to TRBJ1-2, with 9 bases fitting TRBD1. The ends lost 3 bases at V and 6 bases at J; junction bases unmatched: 3. This CDR3 has 13 amino acids. Germline lookup yields CDR1 SGHKS and CDR2 YYEKEE (reference sequence). This CDR3 is CASSWTGVNGYTF. The CDR3 region has the DNA TGTGCCAGCAGCTGGACAGGGGTAAATGGCTACACCTTC.

This clone was recorded only once. The chain couples TRBV11-2 to TRBJ2-5, with 8 bases aligning to TRBD2. CDR3 length: 16 residues. The V gene's germline CDR1 is SGHAT and CDR2 FQNNGV. With V trimmed by 3 bases and J by 7 bases, 13 bases remained unmatched. CDR3: CASSFLSGALPGTQYF. CDR3 sequence (DNA): TGTGCCAGCAGCTTCCTTAGCGGGGCCCTCCCAGGGACCCAGTACTTC.

Here the CDR3 reads CASSLFGQNTGELFF. In DNA, the CDR3 is TGTGCCAGCAGTTTATTCGGACAGAACACCGGGGAGCTGTTTTTT. The chain recombines TRBV28 with TRBJ2-2; TRBD1 is a possible D gene (5 bases). Germline CDR1 is MDHEN and CDR2 is SYDVKM. Trimming cost V 1 base and J 1 base, with 7 bases left between them. This CDR3 comprises 15 residues.

The V gene is TRBV7-9, the J gene TRBJ2-7, with a weak D call TRBD2 (6 bases). This CDR3 region has 15 residues. The V gene's germline CDR1 is SEHNR and CDR2 FQNEAQ (reference sequence). Trimming stripped 2 bases from V and 3 bases from J, with 14 bases between. The CDR3 protein is CASSLQEGPFYEQYF. The DNA for the CDR3 is TGTGCCAGCAGCTTACAGGAGGGACCATTCTACGAGCAGTACTTC.

V usage is TRBV4-1 and J usage is TRBJ2-7; 9 nucleotides align to TRBD1. V lost 3 bases and J lost 5; bases outside the gene matches: 11. CDR1 and CDR2 from the germline V gene are MGHRA and YSYEKL. This CDR3 spans 16 amino acids. CDR3 loop: CASSQSTGTGLDEQYF. Written as DNA, the CDR3 is TGCGCCAGCAGCCAGTCCACCGGGACAGGGCTTGACGAGCAGTACTTC.

The chain couples TRBV10-1 to TRBJ2-3; D uncertain. The V end lost 4 bases, the J end lost 1 base, and 12 bases lay between the germline ends. The CDR3 totals 15 residues. The germline V gene encodes CDR1 WNHNN and CDR2 SYGVQD (reference sequence). The CDR3 region is CASSAQSLRTDTQYF. The CDR3 DNA is TGCGCCAGCAGTGCCCAGTCCCTTCGCACAGATACGCAGTATTTT.

The gene calls are TRBV7-9 and TRBJ2-1; D gene uncertain. Per the germline V gene, CDR1 is SEHNR and CDR2 is FQNEAQ (reference sequence). Trimming took 1 base from V and 4 from J, leaving 14 bases between them. This CDR3 has 16 residues. CDR3 sequence reads: CASSLGYRAKYNEQFF. In DNA form, the CDR3 reads TGTGCCAGCAGCTTAGGGTACAGAGCAAAGTACAATGAGCAGTTCTTC.

The rearrangement links TRBV15 to TRBJ2-1, with TRBD1 identical over 7 bases. Germline CDR1 reads LNHNV; CDR2 reads YYDKDF (reference sequence). The CDR3 has 14 residues. V dropped 6 bases and J dropped 6; count of bases not matched to a gene: 8. The CDR3 loop is CATRGQPPVNEQFF. The CDR3 DNA follows: TGTGCCACCAGGGGACAGCCCCCTGTCAATGAGCAGTTCTTC.

This clone was counted a single time. J is TRBJ2-5 and V is TRBV2; 7 bases map to TRBD2. CDR1 and CDR2 (germline): SNHLY, FYNNEI. CDR3 length equals 15 residues. Germline trimming cut 5 bases from V and 2 bases from J; bases unmatched to any gene: 8. The CDR3 is CASSPSLAVQETQYF. CDR3 sequence (DNA): TGTGCCAGCAGTCCTTCTCTAGCGGTTCAAGAGACCCAGTACTTC.

Here the CDR3 DNA reads TGTGCCAGCAGCTCCAGGGGCGATGAAAAACTGTTTTTT. Protein sequence: CASSSRGDEKLFF. This chain uses TRBV5-4 with TRBJ1-4; a possible D gene is TRBD1 (6 bases). V lost 3 bases, J lost 6 bases, and 9 bases lay in between. Germline loops: CDR1 SGHNT, CDR2 YYREEE (reference sequence). The CDR3 is made up of 13 amino acids. The whole variable domain, remainder taken from reference TRBV5-4 and TRBJ1-4, is ETGVTQSPTHLIKTRGQQVTLRCSSQSGHNTVSWYQQALGQGPQFIFQYYREEENGRGNFPPRFSGLQFPNYSSELNVNALELDDSALYLCASSSRGDEKLFFGSGTQLSVL.

The chain recombines TRBV9 with TRBJ1-1; possibly TRBD1 for D (5 bases). The germline V gene has CDR1 SGDLS and CDR2 YYNGEE. V was cut by 0 bases and J by 5 bases, with 11 bases left in between. The length of the CDR3 is 14 residues. CDR3 sequence (DNA): TGTGCCAGCAGCGTAGAGACAGCCGGGACTGAAGCTTTCTTT. The encoded protein is CASSVETAGTEAFF.

The chain couples TRBV28 to TRBJ2-4; D is possibly TRBD1 (6 bases). Germline loops: CDR1 MDHEN, CDR2 SYDVKM. V lost 7 bases and J lost 6, with 19 bases in between. The CDR3 length is 15 residues. The CDR3: CASNPGRGRGNIQYF. The DNA of the CDR3 is TGTGCCAGCAACCCGGGCAGGGGACGAGGAAACATTCAGTACTTC.

This clone has only one observation. The chain uses TRBV4-2 and TRBJ1-2, with 8 bases matching TRBD1. The CDR3 has 15 residues. The V segment lost 0 bases and the J segment 8 bases; nucleotides outside the gene matches: 8. CDR1 LGHNA and CDR2 YNFKEQ come from the germline V gene. The CDR3 is CASSQDAGGARGYTF. The CDR3 region has the DNA TGTGCCAGCAGCCAAGATGCAGGGGGCGCGCGGGGCTACACCTTC.

The V call is TRBV18, the J call TRBJ2-1, with D unresolved. V lost 0 bases to trimming and J lost 7 bases, with 7 bases between them. The CDR3 is made up of 13 amino acids. CDR1 KGHSH and CDR2 LQKENI come from the germline V gene. The CDR3 loop reads CASSPPSLNEQFF. In DNA form, the CDR3 reads TGTGCCAGCTCACCACCCTCGTTGAATGAGCAGTTCTTC.

The chain joins TRBV28 to TRBJ2-1; tentative D call: TRBD2 (7 bases). The CDR3 extends over 14 amino acids. V shed 3 bases and J shed 9 bases, with 15 bases lying between them. Germline CDR1 reads MDHEN; CDR2 reads SYDVKM. CDR3 amino acids: CASSLGGGPVEQFF. The DNA for the CDR3 is TGTGCCAGCAGTTTGGGGGGGGGCCCCGTTGAGCAGTTCTTC.

The chain has TRBV7-9 and TRBJ2-7, with TRBD1 identical over 8 bases. Germline CDR1 SEHNR, CDR2 FQNEAQ (reference sequence). V lost 5 bases to trimming and J lost 1 base; unmatched junction nucleotides: 4. The CDR3 consists of 14 residues. The CDR3 region has the DNA TGTGCCAGCAGCGGATGGGACAGGTCCTACGAGCAGTACTTC. It specifies CASSGWDRSYEQYF.

This clone has a handful of counts. This chain connects TRBV2 to TRBJ1-5; D remains unclear. Trimming pared 3 bases from V and 3 bases from J, leaving 15 bases between. The CDR3 is made up of 16 amino acids. Per germline, CDR1 SNHLY and CDR2 FYNNEI. The chain's CDR3 is CASSDDGRTANQPQHF. The CDR3 coding sequence is TGTGCCAGCAGTGATGATGGGAGGACGGCCAATCAGCCCCAGCATTTT.

This clone was counted a single time. V is TRBV19 and J is TRBJ2-1, with 10 positions matching TRBD2. The V gene end was trimmed by 6 bases and the J gene end by 4 bases; junction bases not matched to a gene: 6. This CDR3 region has 15 residues. Germline V gene lookup returns CDR1 LNHDA and CDR2 SQIVND (reference sequence). CDR3 DNA: TGTGCCAGTAGAAAAGCGGGAGGGGGATACAATGAGCAGTTCTTC. Translated, it gives CASRKAGGGYNEQFF.

The chain joins TRBV4-1 to TRBJ1-1; 8 bases are a match to TRBD1. CDR1 and CDR2 (germline): MGHRA, YSYEKL. The CDR3 is 16 amino acids. Trimming at V came to 1 base and at J to 1 base, leaving 5 bases not matched to a gene. The CDR3 loop reads CASSQAKGTGNTEAFF. In DNA, the CDR3 is TGCGCCAGCAGCCAAGCCAAGGGGACAGGGAACACTGAAGCTTTCTTT.